Described below is a single TCR beta chain sequence and its context. Regions amplified from RNA transcripts were the TCR beta CDR3 regions. A set of HTBI primers served as the primers for a first-round RT-PCR of the TCR CDR3. TCRdb re-called the multiplex PCR reads through MiXCR, storing one row per CDR3 protein. The sample lists about 350,000 distinct CDR3 sequences; approximately 15% were seen once. The sample is drawn from a study of T cells in Graves' hyperthyroidism and ophthalmopathy. Trimming shortened V by 3 bases and J by 4 bases, and 12 bases separated the two germline ends. This CDR3 is 14 amino acids long. The V gene's germline CDR1 is DFQATT and CDR2 SNEGSKA (reference sequence).

This clonotype was obtained from a woman younger than 45 with Graves' hyperthyroidism. The J gene is TRBJ2-2, the V gene TRBV20-1; possibly TRBD1 or TRBD2 for D (7 bases each). Input material: blood. The CDR3 DNA sequence: TGCAGTGCTAGTACAGGGGAGGGCACCGGGGAGCTGTTTTTT. The encoded protein is CSASTGEGTGELFF.